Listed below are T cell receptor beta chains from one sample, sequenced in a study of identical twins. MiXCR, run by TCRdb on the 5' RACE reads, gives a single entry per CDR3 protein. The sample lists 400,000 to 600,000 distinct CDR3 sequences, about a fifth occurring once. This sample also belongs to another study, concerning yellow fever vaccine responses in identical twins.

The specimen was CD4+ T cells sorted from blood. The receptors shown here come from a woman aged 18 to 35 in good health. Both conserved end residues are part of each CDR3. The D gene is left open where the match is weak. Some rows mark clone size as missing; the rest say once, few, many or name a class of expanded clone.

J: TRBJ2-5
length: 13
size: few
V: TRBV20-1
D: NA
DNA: TGCAGTGCTAGGAGAGGGGGGACGGAGACCCAGTACTTC
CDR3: CSARRGGTETQYF

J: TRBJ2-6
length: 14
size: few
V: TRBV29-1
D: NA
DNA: TGCAGCGTTTCTCTAGGGGCTGGGGCCAACGTCCTGACTTTC
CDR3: CSVSLGAGANVLTF

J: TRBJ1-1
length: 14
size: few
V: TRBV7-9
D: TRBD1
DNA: TGTGCCAGCAGCTTAGCGTCGGGTAGGGGGCCAGCTTTCTTT
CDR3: CASSLASGRGPAFF

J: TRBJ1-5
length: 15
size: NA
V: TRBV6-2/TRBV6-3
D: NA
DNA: TGTGCCAGCAGTTATGCGGGAAGGGGCAATCAGCCCCAGCATTTT
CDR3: CASSYAGRGNQPQHF

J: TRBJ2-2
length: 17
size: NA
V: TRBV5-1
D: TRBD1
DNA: TGCGCCAGCAGCTTAACCGGGACAGGGGTTTACACCGGGGAGCTGTTTTTT
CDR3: CASSLTGTGVYTGELFF

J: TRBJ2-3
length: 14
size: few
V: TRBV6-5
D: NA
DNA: TGTGCCAGCGGTAGTCGACTAGTTACAGATACGCAGTATTTT
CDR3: CASGSRLVTDTQYF

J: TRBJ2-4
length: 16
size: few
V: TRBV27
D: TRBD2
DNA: TGTGCCAGCAGTCCCCGACTAGCGGGACTCAAAAACATTCAGTACTTC
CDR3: CASSPRLAGLKNIQYF

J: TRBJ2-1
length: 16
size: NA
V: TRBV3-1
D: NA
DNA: TGTGCCAGCAGCCCGAAGAAGGGGGGAGCCTACAATGAGCAGTTCTTC
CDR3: CASSPKKGGAYNEQFF

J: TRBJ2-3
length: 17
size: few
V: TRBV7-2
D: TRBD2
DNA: TGTGCCAGCAATATACCGGGACTAGCGGGAGAATTAGATACGCAGTATTTT
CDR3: CASNIPGLAGELDTQYF

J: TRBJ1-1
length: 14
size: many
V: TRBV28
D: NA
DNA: TGTGCCAGCAGTTTACAGGGGTTGGGGACTGAAGCTTTCTTT
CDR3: CASSLQGLGTEAFF

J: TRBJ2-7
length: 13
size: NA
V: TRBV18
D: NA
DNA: TGTGCCAGCTCAGAACATAGCCTCTACGAGCAGTACTTC
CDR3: CASSEHSLYEQYF

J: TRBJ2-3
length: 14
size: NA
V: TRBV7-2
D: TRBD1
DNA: TGTGCCAGCATCTGGGACAGGGTTGCAGATACGCAGTATTTT
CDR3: CASIWDRVADTQYF

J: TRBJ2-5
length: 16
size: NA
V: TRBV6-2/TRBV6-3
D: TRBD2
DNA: TGTGCCAGCAGCCTTTCGGGACTAGCGGGGCAAGAGACCCAGTACTTC
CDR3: CASSLSGLAGQETQYF

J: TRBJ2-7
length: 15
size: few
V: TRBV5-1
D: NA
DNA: TGCGCCAGCAGCTTGGCCTTGGAGCCGCTTCGCGAGCAGTACTTC
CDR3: CASSLALEPLREQYF

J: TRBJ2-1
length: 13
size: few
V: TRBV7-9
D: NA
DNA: TGTGCCAGCAGCTCCTTGTCCTTCAATGAGCAGTTCTTC
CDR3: CASSSLSFNEQFF

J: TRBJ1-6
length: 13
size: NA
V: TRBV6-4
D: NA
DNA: TGTGCCAGCCGCGACAGTGATAATTCACCCCTCCACTTT
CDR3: CASRDSDNSPLHF

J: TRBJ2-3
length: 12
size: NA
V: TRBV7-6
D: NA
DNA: TGTGCCAGCAGCGGTATCTCAGATACGCAGTATTTT
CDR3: CASSGISDTQYF

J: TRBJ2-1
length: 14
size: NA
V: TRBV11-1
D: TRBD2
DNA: TGTGCCAGCAGCCCGAGCGGGGGGCAGGGTGAGCAGTTCTTC
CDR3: CASSPSGGQGEQFF

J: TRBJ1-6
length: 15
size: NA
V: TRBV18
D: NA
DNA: TGTGCCAGCTCACCACTAGGGAGCTGGGATTCACCCCTCCACTTT
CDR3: CASSPLGSWDSPLHF

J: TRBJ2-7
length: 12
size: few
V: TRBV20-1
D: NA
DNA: TGCAGTGCCCCGGGTCTTACCTACGAGCAGTACTTC
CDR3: CSAPGLTYEQYF

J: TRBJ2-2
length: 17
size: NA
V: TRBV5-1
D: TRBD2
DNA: TGCGCCAGCAGCTTACCGGGACTAGCGGGGACTCGAGCGGAGCTGTTTTTT
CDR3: CASSLPGLAGTRAELFF

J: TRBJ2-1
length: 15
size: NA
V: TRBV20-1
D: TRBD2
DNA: TGCAGTGCGACCACGGGGACTAGCGGGGGGGATGAGCAGTTCTTC
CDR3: CSATTGTSGGDEQFF

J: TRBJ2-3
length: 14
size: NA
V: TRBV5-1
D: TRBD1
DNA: TGCGCCAGCAGCGCTGGACAGGGATGGGATACGCAGTATTTT
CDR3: CASSAGQGWDTQYF

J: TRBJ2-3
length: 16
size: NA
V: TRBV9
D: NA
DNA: TGTGCCAGCAGCGTTTCTGTTCGCCCTAGCACAGATACGCAGTATTTT
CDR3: CASSVSVRPSTDTQYF

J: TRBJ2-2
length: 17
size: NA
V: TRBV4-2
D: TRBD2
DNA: TGTGCCAGCAGCCAAGATCGGGAGCGGGGGTATGGCGGGGAGCTGTTTTTT
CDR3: CASSQDRERGYGGELFF

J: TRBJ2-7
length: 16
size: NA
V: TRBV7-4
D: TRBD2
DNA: TGTGCCAGCAGCTTAAGCCCCACTAGCGGCTCCTACGAGCAGTACTTC
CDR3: CASSLSPTSGSYEQYF

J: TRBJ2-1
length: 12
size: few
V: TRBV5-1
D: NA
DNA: TGCGCCAGCATGGGGACGAGCGGGGAGCAGTTCTTC
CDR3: CASMGTSGEQFF

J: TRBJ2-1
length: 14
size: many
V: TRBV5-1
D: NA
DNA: TGCGCCAGCAGCCTGGACCTTTTAGGCAATGAGCAGTTCTTC
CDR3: CASSLDLLGNEQFF

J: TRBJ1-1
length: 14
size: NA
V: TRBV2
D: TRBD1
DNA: TGTGCCAGCAGTGACCAGGGGGAGTTCTCTGAAGCTTTCTTT
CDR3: CASSDQGEFSEAFF

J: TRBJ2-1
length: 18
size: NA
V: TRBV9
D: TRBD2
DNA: TGTGCCAGCAGCGTGGCTAGCGGTGATATCACTTCCTACAATGAGCAGTTCTTC
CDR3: CASSVASGDITSYNEQFF

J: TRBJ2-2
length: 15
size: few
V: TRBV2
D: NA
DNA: TGTGCCAGCAGTGGGAGAAGCGAGATCACCGGGGAGCTGTTTTTT
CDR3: CASSGRSEITGELFF

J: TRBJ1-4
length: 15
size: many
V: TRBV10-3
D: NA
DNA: TGTGCCATCAGTGAGTCGGGGACAACTAATGAAAAACTGTTTTTT
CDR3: CAISESGTTNEKLFF

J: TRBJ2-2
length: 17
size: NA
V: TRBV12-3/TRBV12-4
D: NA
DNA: TGTGCCAGCAGAACGACATGGGGAAGGGCGAACACCGGGGAGCTGTTTTTT
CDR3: CASRTTWGRANTGELFF

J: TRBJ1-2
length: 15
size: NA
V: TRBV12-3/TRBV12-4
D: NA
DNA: TGTGCCAGCAGACGACGAGGCTTAGCTAACTATGGCTACACCTTC
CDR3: CASRRRGLANYGYTF

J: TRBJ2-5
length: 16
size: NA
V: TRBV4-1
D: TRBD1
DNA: TGCGCCAGCAGCCGTGGACCGGGACAGGATAAAGAGACCCAGTACTTC
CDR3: CASSRGPGQDKETQYF